These 7 T cell receptor beta chains were all obtained from the same sample, sequenced in a study of PD-L1 blockade in urothelial cancer. Measured with immunoSEQ multiplex PCR; TCRdb has only the in-frame clones, and not every one. This sample has 56,000 or so clones; 86% occur once, and the top ten carry less than 3.5%. Sequencing was performed on PBMCs, taken around atezolizumab (anti-PD-L1) treatment. The receptor set was obtained from a man over 45 with urothelial cancer.

The rearrangement uses TRBV7-9 and TRBJ1-2; 10 bases are a match to TRBD1. V lost 2 bases, J lost 9 bases, and 6 bases stayed unmatched. CDR3 size: 14 residues. Germline lookup yields CDR1 SEHNR and CDR2 FQNEAQ (reference sequence). The CDR3 here is CASSLPGTGVRYTF. Written as DNA, the CDR3 is TGTGCCAGCAGCTTACCCGGGACAGGGGTTCGCTACACCTTC. The variable domain in full, with the rest retrieved from reference TRBV7-9 and TRBJ1-2, is DTGVSQNPRHKITKRGQNVTFRCDPISEHNRLYWYRQTLGQGPEFLTYFQNEAQLEKSRLLSDRFSAERPKGSFSTLEIQRTEQGDSAMYLCASSLPGTGVRYTFGSGTRLTVV.

In its sample, this clone was seen a few times. This sequence joins TRBV30 and TRBJ1-1; no reliable D call. This CDR3 spans 16 amino acids. Trimming cost V 0 bases and J 6 bases, with 20 bases left between them. Germline V lookup: CDR1 GTSNPN, CDR2 SVGIG (reference sequence). The CDR3 nucleotides are TGTGCCTGGAGTGTGTCTAGTCAGCATAGAGGTGCTGAAGCTTTCTTT. This codes for CAWSVSSQHRGAEAFF.

This clone came up once. This chain connects TRBV9 to TRBJ2-7, with TRBD2 identical over 10 bases. J gave up 0 bases and V 4 bases, and 4 bases lay outside the gene matches. The CDR3 is 15 amino acids. Germline loops: CDR1 SGDLS, CDR2 YYNGEE. This CDR3 is CASSPTSGASYEQYF. The CDR3 coding sequence is TGTGCCAGCAGCCCAACTAGCGGGGCCTCCTACGAGCAGTACTTC.

The chain recombines TRBV27 with TRBJ2-7; 7 bases align to TRBD2. Per germline, CDR1 MNHEY and CDR2 SMNVEV (reference sequence). This CDR3 region has 15 residues. The V segment lost 5 bases and the J segment 2 bases; nucleotides outside the gene matches: 9. CDR3 residues: CASSPEPGGAYEQYF. Written as DNA, the CDR3 is TGTGCCAGCAGTCCCGAGCCGGGAGGCGCCTACGAGCAGTACTTC.

CDR3 coding DNA: TGTGCCAGCACCCTCGACAGGCGCGGAAACACCATATATTTT. This sequence encodes CASTLDRRGNTIYF. This chain links TRBV28 with TRBJ1-3; D is perhaps TRBD1 (6 bases). From germline, CDR1 is MDHEN and CDR2 SYDVKM. The V and J ends lost 7 bases and 4 bases respectively, with 14 bases between them. The CDR3 has 14 residues.

The gene calls are TRBV18 and TRBJ1-5; TRBD1 might be the D (5 bases). Germline lookup yields CDR1 KGHSH and CDR2 LQKENI. The CDR3 extends over 13 amino acids. Trimming shortened V by 1 base and J by 4 bases, and 5 bases separated the two germline ends. The CDR3, as DNA: TGTGCCAGCTCACCACAGGGGAATCAGCCCCAGCATTTT. Its protein is CASSPQGNQPQHF.

The V call is TRBV10-3, the J call TRBJ2-7; the D gene is possibly TRBD2 (5 bases). V was cut by 11 bases and J by 2 bases, with 19 bases left in between. Looked up from germline, CDR1 is ENHRY and CDR2 is SYGVKD. The CDR3 extends over 14 amino acids. CDR3: CAAKEPGFTYEQYF. The CDR3 DNA reads TGTGCCGCCAAAGAGCCGGGGTTCACCTACGAGCAGTACTTC.